This T cell receptor (beta chain) was identified in a study of beta chain features in type 1 diabetes. Across the study: Cell yields, gender and age were similar in healthy donors and patients. Across all samples, some 98 million sorted cells were examined.

Investigators reverse transcribed all isolated RNA, so they sequenced expressed TCRB transcripts. Sequenced by immunoSEQ multiplex PCR; TCRdb stores in-frame clones only, minus some. Here the sample spans 600,000 to 700,000 clones, 9.5% to 15% being singletons. Study outcomes and limitations: All four CD4+ subsets of Type 1 diabetes patients contained TCRB CDR3s that were moderately but significantly shorter.

Of note for this clone: Its antigen is unknown.

The V and J ends lost 6 bases and 5 bases respectively, with 20 bases between them. The germline CDR1 and CDR2 sequences are MNHEY and SVGAGI. The CDR3 is made up of 15 amino acids. The sequencing input was naive CD4+ T cells from blood. The receptor's source is a man aged 25 to 40 with type 1 diabetes. The chain employs TRBV6-5 and TRBJ2-7; TRBD1 is a possible D gene (5 bases). This CDR3 reads CASSPLQTAVNEQYF. CDR3 nucleotides: TGTGCCAGCAGCCCCCTTCAGACAGCTGTAAACGAGCAGTACTTC.